This T cell receptor (beta chain) was sequenced for a study of blood T cell repertoires in COVID-19. Data came from immunoSEQ multiplex PCR; TCRdb stores just in-frame clones and leaves some out. Of roughly 300,000 clones in the sample, roughly 88% were seen once. Grouping used clinical history reported by participants in a survey and questionnaire. Germline V lookup: CDR1 SGHNT, CDR2 YENEEA. Trimming removed 1 base from V and 9 bases from J, with 9 bases in between. CDR3 length: 12 amino acids. Sequencing was done on a sample of PBMCs or T cells enriched from blood (not recorded which). The sequence was obtained from a middle-aged woman with acute COVID-19. The V call is TRBV11-3, the J call TRBJ1-2; no reliable D call. The CDR3 loop is CASSLGGRRYTF. The DNA of the CDR3 is TGTGCCAGCAGCTTAGGTGGCAGGCGCTACACCTTC.